A selection of T cell receptor beta chains follows, all from one sample in a study of glioma-infiltrating T cells. TCRdb fed the multiplex PCR reads into MiXCR, producing one record per CDR3 protein. The data hold around 150,000 distinct CDR3 sequences, with about 39% observed a single time. Sample: glioma tissue, nonneoplastic brain tissue, or PBMCs (not recorded which). The receptor set was obtained from a human donor with low-grade glioma or glioblastoma, undergoing nonglioma brain surgery, or in good health (not recorded which). CDR3s include the opening cysteine and the closing phenylalanine or tryptophan. Fields, in order: J gene, D gene, clone size, V gene, CDR3 protein. The D gene is left open where the match is weak. Where a row states a size, it is once, few, many or the class of an expanded clone; other rows omit it.

j_gene: TRBJ2-7; d_gene: TRBD2; abundance: -; v_gene: TRBV6-5; CDR3aa: CASSYGLAVHEQYF
j_gene: TRBJ1-2; d_gene: -; abundance: -; v_gene: TRBV4-1; CDR3aa: CASSQDWQGLIYGYTF
j_gene: TRBJ2-5; d_gene: -; abundance: -; v_gene: TRBV28; CDR3aa: CASSIPRLGRETQYF
j_gene: TRBJ2-1; d_gene: -; abundance: -; v_gene: TRBV15; CDR3aa: CATSRDSYRVDNEQFF
j_gene: TRBJ2-1; d_gene: -; abundance: -; v_gene: TRBV20-1; CDR3aa: CSARGQLYNEQFF
j_gene: TRBJ2-1; d_gene: TRBD2; abundance: -; v_gene: TRBV6-2/TRBV6-3; CDR3aa: CASSGRWTSGRSGEQFF
j_gene: TRBJ1-5; d_gene: -; abundance: -; v_gene: TRBV25-1; CDR3aa: CASSLQNQPQHF
j_gene: TRBJ1-5; d_gene: -; abundance: few; v_gene: TRBV2; CDR3aa: CASSEQFNQPQHF
j_gene: TRBJ1-1; d_gene: -; abundance: many; v_gene: TRBV28; CDR3aa: CASNRYTEAFF
j_gene: TRBJ2-7; d_gene: -; abundance: -; v_gene: TRBV11-2; CDR3aa: CASSLDGDNYEQYF
j_gene: TRBJ1-1; d_gene: -; abundance: few; v_gene: TRBV27; CDR3aa: CASMDRSTEAFF
j_gene: TRBJ2-5; d_gene: -; abundance: -; v_gene: TRBV20-1; CDR3aa: CSAPKTAETQYF
j_gene: TRBJ2-1; d_gene: TRBD2; abundance: -; v_gene: TRBV13; CDR3aa: CASSFPRYSGSLNEQFF
j_gene: TRBJ2-7; d_gene: TRBD1; abundance: -; v_gene: TRBV18; CDR3aa: CASSPLDRTSYEQYF
j_gene: TRBJ2-7; d_gene: -; abundance: -; v_gene: TRBV6-2/TRBV6-3; CDR3aa: CASSYSGHTYEQYF
j_gene: TRBJ1-1; d_gene: -; abundance: few; v_gene: TRBV15; CDR3aa: CATSRFREIMNTEAFF
j_gene: TRBJ2-5; d_gene: TRBD1; abundance: -; v_gene: TRBV10-3; CDR3aa: CAIGQGEETQYF
j_gene: TRBJ2-7; d_gene: TRBD2; abundance: -; v_gene: TRBV18; CDR3aa: CASSPGRGGLNEQYF
j_gene: TRBJ2-3; d_gene: -; abundance: once; v_gene: TRBV4-3; CDR3aa: CASSQGLGDGTQYF
j_gene: TRBJ2-4; d_gene: -; abundance: -; v_gene: TRBV20-1; CDR3aa: CSAKDGDIQYF
j_gene: TRBJ2-3; d_gene: -; abundance: -; v_gene: TRBV7-9; CDR3aa: CASSLVSTDTQYF
j_gene: TRBJ2-3; d_gene: TRBD1; abundance: -; v_gene: TRBV2; CDR3aa: CASSQVEAGGADTQYF
j_gene: TRBJ2-5; d_gene: TRBD2; abundance: -; v_gene: TRBV11-2; CDR3aa: CASSWSGLATQETQYF
j_gene: TRBJ2-7; d_gene: TRBD1; abundance: -; v_gene: TRBV19; CDR3aa: CASSLPGQGAEQYF
j_gene: TRBJ1-6; d_gene: -; abundance: -; v_gene: TRBV5-6; CDR3aa: CASSFRGSKSNSPLHF
j_gene: TRBJ1-2; d_gene: -; abundance: few; v_gene: TRBV27; CDR3aa: CASSLSPANYGYTF
j_gene: TRBJ2-4; d_gene: TRBD1; abundance: few; v_gene: TRBV4-1; CDR3aa: CASSHGTGIGNIQYF
j_gene: TRBJ2-6; d_gene: -; abundance: -; v_gene: TRBV6-1; CDR3aa: CASSYRPDSGANVLTF
j_gene: TRBJ1-2; d_gene: -; abundance: few; v_gene: TRBV6-2/TRBV6-3; CDR3aa: CASSYSKVTNYGYTF
j_gene: TRBJ2-7; d_gene: TRBD1; abundance: -; v_gene: TRBV20-1; CDR3aa: CSATDRVGKNYEQYF
j_gene: TRBJ2-7; d_gene: TRBD2; abundance: few; v_gene: TRBV7-2; CDR3aa: CASSLNPSGPYEQYF
j_gene: TRBJ1-2; d_gene: -; abundance: -; v_gene: TRBV6-6; CDR3aa: CASSPPRESYGYTF
j_gene: TRBJ2-1; d_gene: -; abundance: -; v_gene: TRBV10-1; CDR3aa: CASSPNRGANEQFF
j_gene: TRBJ1-1; d_gene: TRBD1; abundance: few; v_gene: TRBV7-9; CDR3aa: CASSPRGLEAFF
j_gene: TRBJ2-1; d_gene: -; abundance: few; v_gene: TRBV20-1; CDR3aa: CSVYSGEQFF
j_gene: TRBJ1-6; d_gene: -; abundance: -; v_gene: TRBV20-1; CDR3aa: CSAVTQTEAAYSPLHF
j_gene: TRBJ1-2; d_gene: TRBD1; abundance: few; v_gene: TRBV4-1; CDR3aa: CASSQSLLQGVYGYTF
j_gene: TRBJ1-5; d_gene: -; abundance: -; v_gene: TRBV6-5; CDR3aa: CASSYQYNQPKHF
j_gene: TRBJ1-2; d_gene: -; abundance: few; v_gene: TRBV7-2; CDR3aa: CASSLSVNSNYGYTF
j_gene: TRBJ2-7; d_gene: -; abundance: -; v_gene: TRBV28; CDR3aa: CASSAQGIGEQYF
j_gene: TRBJ1-5; d_gene: -; abundance: few; v_gene: TRBV4-1; CDR3aa: CASSPQLVGSNQPQHF
j_gene: TRBJ1-1; d_gene: -; abundance: -; v_gene: TRBV27; CDR3aa: CASKREGIAALF
j_gene: TRBJ1-1; d_gene: -; abundance: -; v_gene: TRBV10-3; CDR3aa: CAISLGSPTSNTEAFF
j_gene: TRBJ1-2; d_gene: -; abundance: -; v_gene: TRBV4-3; CDR3aa: CPSALQTWTAYGYTF
j_gene: TRBJ1-1; d_gene: -; abundance: -; v_gene: TRBV6-1; CDR3aa: CASTEQVNTEAFF
j_gene: TRBJ2-3; d_gene: -; abundance: -; v_gene: TRBV7-2; CDR3aa: CASSLASGSPDTQYF
j_gene: TRBJ2-5; d_gene: -; abundance: -; v_gene: TRBV24-1; CDR3aa: CATSDFPETQYF
j_gene: TRBJ2-7; d_gene: -; abundance: few; v_gene: TRBV4-1; CDR3aa: CASSQVQGNEQYF
j_gene: TRBJ2-7; d_gene: -; abundance: -; v_gene: TRBV11-1; CDR3aa: CASSLVRGPNYEQYF
j_gene: TRBJ1-1; d_gene: -; abundance: -; v_gene: TRBV27; CDR3aa: CASSRLGEAFF
j_gene: TRBJ2-5; d_gene: -; abundance: -; v_gene: TRBV19; CDR3aa: CASSSWTPETQYF
j_gene: TRBJ2-1; d_gene: TRBD2; abundance: -; v_gene: TRBV20-1; CDR3aa: CSATPSGRTGDEQFF
j_gene: TRBJ1-2; d_gene: -; abundance: -; v_gene: TRBV11-2; CDR3aa: CASTVTEGYGYTF
j_gene: TRBJ1-1; d_gene: TRBD1; abundance: -; v_gene: TRBV15; CDR3aa: CATSRGQGATIKNTEAFF